The clone carrying this TCR beta chain was recorded many times. No antigen is known for it. The sample belongs to a study of regulatory T cells in long-lasting Graves disease. Across the study: Graves' patients diagnosed newly had used antithyroid drugs under 3 months.

Time point noted: newly diagnosed GD, antithyroid drugs for less than 3 months. Making the TCR library involved RNA that had been extracted from PBMCs. General study points: Patients with persistent Graves' had lower TCR diversity than newly diagnosed patients.

V shed 5 bases and J 5 bases; nucleotides not matched to a gene: 15. Germline V gene lookup returns CDR1 SEHNR and CDR2 FQNEAQ (reference sequence). The CDR3 has 16 amino acids. Construction of TCR beta libraries relied on iRepertoire HTBI primers and on Arm-PCR targeting CDR3 regions. TCRdb reprocessed the multiplex PCR reads with MiXCR, giving one entry per CDR3 protein. The sample consists of roughly 320,000 distinct CDR3 sequences, about a sixth of them appearing once. These same records also appear under a second study, on T cells in Graves' hyperthyroidism and ophthalmopathy. That work adds: First-round RT-PCR targeting the TCR CDR3 was performed with the HTBI primer set.

This chain joins TRBV7-9 and TRBJ2-7, with TRBD1 identical over 7 bases. This receptor was taken from a man aged 40-50 years with Graves disease. The starting material was peripheral blood mononuclear cells (PBMCs), obtained at new diagnosis, from a patient treated with antithyroid drugs. The CDR3 region is CASSDIRQGWVDEQYF. For the CDR3, the DNA is TGTGCCAGCAGCGACATCAGACAGGGCTGGGTCGACGAGCAGTACTTC.